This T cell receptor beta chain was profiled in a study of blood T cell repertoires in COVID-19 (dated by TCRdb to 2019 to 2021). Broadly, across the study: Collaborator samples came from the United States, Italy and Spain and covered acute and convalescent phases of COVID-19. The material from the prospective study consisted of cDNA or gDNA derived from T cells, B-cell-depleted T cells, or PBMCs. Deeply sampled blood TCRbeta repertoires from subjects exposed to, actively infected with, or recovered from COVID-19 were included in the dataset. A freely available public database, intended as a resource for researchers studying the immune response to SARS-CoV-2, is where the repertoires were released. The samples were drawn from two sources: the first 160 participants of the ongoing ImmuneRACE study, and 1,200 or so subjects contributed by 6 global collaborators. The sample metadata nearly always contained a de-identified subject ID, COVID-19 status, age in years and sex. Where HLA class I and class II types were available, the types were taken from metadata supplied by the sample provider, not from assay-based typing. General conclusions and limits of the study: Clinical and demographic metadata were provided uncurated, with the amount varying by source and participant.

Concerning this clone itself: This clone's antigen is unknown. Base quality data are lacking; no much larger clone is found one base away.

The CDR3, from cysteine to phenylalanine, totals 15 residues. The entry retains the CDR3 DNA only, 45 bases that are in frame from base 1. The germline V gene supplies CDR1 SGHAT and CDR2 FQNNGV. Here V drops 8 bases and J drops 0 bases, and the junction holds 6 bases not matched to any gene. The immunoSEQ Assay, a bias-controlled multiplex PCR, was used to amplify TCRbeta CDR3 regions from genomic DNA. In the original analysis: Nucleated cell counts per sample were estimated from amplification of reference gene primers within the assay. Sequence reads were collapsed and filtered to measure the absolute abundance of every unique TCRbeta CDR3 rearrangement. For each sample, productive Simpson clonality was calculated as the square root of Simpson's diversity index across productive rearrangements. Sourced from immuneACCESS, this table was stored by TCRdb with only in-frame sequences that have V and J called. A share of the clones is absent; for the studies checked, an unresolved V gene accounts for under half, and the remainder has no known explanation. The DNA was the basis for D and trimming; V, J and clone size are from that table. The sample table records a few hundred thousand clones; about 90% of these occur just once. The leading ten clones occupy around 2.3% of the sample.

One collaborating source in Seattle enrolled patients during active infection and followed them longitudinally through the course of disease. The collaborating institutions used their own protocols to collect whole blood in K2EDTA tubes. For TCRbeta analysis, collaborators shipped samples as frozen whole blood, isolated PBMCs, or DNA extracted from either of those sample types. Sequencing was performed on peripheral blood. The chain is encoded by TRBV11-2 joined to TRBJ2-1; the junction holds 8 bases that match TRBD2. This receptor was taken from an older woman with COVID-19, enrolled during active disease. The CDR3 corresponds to CASVAGPYSYNEQFF. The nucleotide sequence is TGTGCCAGCGTAGCGGGGCCCTACTCCTACAATGAGCAGTTCTTC.